This section outlines one T cell receptor (beta chain) sequence together with its context. The data were produced by immunoSEQ multiplex PCR, yet TCRdb's version contains in-frame clones alone and is incomplete. The repertoire holds some 96,000 clones, with about 92% as singletons. The germline gives CDR1 KGHSH, CDR2 LQKENI. V was pared by 0 bases and J by 4 bases, with 9 bases between. This CDR3 is 14 amino acids long. The data stem from a study of control samples from healthy donors and cancer patients. The chain uses TRBV18 and TRBJ1-1; D remains ambiguous. Specimen: blood. The TCR comes from a man between 18 and 29 years old in good health. The CDR3 loop is CASSPPAGITEAFF. CDR3 in DNA: TGTGCCAGCTCACCACCCGCGGGTATCACTGAAGCTTTCTTT.